The clone carrying this TCR beta chain appeared a single time. These data originate in a study of blood T cell repertoires in COVID-19. Study context: Donors in the United States, Italy and Spain gave samples during acute or convalescent COVID-19.

Per germline, CDR1 LNHDA and CDR2 SQIVND (reference sequence). V was trimmed by 9 bases and J by 4 bases, leaving 16 bases between them. This CDR3 is built from 13 residues. Clones were sequenced by immunoSEQ multiplex PCR, and TCRdb holds only the in-frame ones, with some missing. The data hold around 330,000 clones, with around nine tenths observed a single time. Enrollees, about 18 to 89 years old, lived in about two dozen US areas. Cohort placement rested on clinical history that participants reported themselves. Symptom resolution, clearance, or two negative PCRs marked the recovered donors of Cohort 3.

The source is a man aged 60 to 75 who had recovered from COVID-19. Sequencing used PBMCs or T cells enriched from blood (not recorded which). The gene calls are TRBV19 and TRBJ2-7, with D possibly being TRBD1 (6 bases). The CDR3 sequence is CASAKQGGYEQYF. The CDR3 DNA reads TGTGCCAGCGCAAAACAGGGTGGGTACGAGCAGTACTTC.